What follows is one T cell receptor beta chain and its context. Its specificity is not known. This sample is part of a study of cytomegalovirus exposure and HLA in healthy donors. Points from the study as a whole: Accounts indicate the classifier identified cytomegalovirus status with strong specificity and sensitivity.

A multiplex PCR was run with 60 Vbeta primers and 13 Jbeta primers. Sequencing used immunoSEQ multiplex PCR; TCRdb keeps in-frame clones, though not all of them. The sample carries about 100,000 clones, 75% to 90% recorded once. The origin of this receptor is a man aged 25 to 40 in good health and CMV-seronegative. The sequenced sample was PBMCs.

The CDR3 protein is CASRLGQGTYNEQFF. The CDR3 DNA reads TGTGCCAGCAGACTGGGACAGGGGACCTACAATGAGCAGTTCTTC. The chain has TRBV7-9 and TRBJ2-1, with 10 bases that match TRBD1. CDR1 and CDR2 from the germline V gene are SEHNR and FQNEAQ (reference sequence). V shed 6 bases and J 2 bases; nucleotides not matched to a gene: 4. The CDR3 spans 15 residues.